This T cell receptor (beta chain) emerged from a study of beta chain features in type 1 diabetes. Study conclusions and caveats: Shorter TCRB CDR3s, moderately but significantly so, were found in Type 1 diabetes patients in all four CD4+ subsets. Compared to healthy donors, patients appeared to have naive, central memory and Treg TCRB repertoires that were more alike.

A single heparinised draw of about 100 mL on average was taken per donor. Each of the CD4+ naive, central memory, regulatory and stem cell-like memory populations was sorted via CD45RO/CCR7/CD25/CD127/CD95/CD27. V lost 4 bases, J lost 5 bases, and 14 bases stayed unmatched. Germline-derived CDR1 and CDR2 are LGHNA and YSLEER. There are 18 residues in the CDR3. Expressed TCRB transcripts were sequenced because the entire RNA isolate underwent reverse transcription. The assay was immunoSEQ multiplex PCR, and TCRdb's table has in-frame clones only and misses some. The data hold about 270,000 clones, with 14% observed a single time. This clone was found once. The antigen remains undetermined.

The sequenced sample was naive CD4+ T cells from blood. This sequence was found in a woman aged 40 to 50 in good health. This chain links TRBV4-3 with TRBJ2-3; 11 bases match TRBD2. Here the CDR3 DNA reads TGCGCCAGCAGCCTTACAAATAGCGGGGGGGCCAGCGGAGATACGCAGTATTTT. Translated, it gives CASSLTNSGGASGDTQYF.